This TCR beta chain originates from a study of blood T cell repertoires in COVID-19. Overall study context: Samples of COVID-19 (acute and convalescent) were obtained from the United States, Italy and Spain.

The CDR3 spans 15 residues. The trim removed 0 bases at V and 6 bases at J, leaving 4 bases unmatched. From germline, CDR1 is SGHRS and CDR2 YFSETQ. Living in about two dozen US areas, the participants were between roughly 18 and 95 years of age. Sequenced by immunoSEQ multiplex PCR; TCRdb stores in-frame clones only, minus some. Of approximately 200,000 clones listed, 85% are singletons. The rearrangement joins TRBV5-1 to TRBJ2-7; 12 nucleotides agree with TRBD2. The source of this sequence is a man in his forties or fifties who had recovered from COVID-19. The sample taken for sequencing was PBMCs or T cells enriched from blood (not recorded which). DNA for the CDR3: TGCGCCAGCAGCTTGGGTCAACTAGCGGGAGGCGAGCAGTACTTC. The encoded protein is CASSLGQLAGGEQYF.